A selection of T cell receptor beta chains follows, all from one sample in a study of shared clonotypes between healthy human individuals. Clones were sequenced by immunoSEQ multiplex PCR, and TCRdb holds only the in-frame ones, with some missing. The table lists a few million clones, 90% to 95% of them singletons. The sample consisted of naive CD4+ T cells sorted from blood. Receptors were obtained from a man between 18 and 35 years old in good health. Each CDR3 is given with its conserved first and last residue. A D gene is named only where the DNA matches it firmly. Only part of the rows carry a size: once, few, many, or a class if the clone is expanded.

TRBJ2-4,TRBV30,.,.,CAWSLGPGPKNIQYF,TGTGCCTGGAGTCTAGGGCCGGGTCCCAAAAACATTCAGTACTTC
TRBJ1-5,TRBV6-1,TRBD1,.,CASSAGTEDSNQPQHF,TGTGCCAGCAGTGCCGGGACAGAAGATAGCAATCAGCCCCAGCATTTT
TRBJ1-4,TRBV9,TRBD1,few,CASSAETGLEKLFF,TGTGCCAGCAGCGCCGAGACAGGGCTTGAAAAACTGTTTTTT
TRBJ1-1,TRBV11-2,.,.,CASSTGTAPEAFF,TGTGCCAGCAGCACCGGGACCGCCCCTGAAGCTTTCTTT
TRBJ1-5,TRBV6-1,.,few,CATAGADSNQPQHF,TGTGCCACGGCAGGGGCAGATAGCAATCAGCCCCAGCATTTT
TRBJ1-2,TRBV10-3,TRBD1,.,CAISETGGFGYTF,TGTGCCATCAGTGAGACAGGGGGCTTTGGCTACACCTTC
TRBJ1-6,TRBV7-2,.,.,CASSLVATPNSPLHF,TGTGCCAGCAGCTTAGTTGCAACCCCCAATTCACCCCTCCACTTT
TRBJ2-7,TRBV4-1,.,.,CASSGNTYEQYF,TGCGCCAGCAGCGGGAATACCTACGAGCAGTACTTC
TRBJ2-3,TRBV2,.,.,CASSERGTSTNTDTQYF,TGTGCCAGCAGTGAGAGAGGGACTTCTACCAACACAGATACGCAGTATTTT
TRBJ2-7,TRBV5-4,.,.,CASSLSGQQSYEQYF,TGTGCCAGCAGCTTGTCGGGACAACAGTCCTACGAGCAGTACTTC
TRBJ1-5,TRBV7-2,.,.,CASSPAGIGNQPQHF,TGTGCCAGCAGCCCCGCGGGAATAGGCAATCAGCCCCAGCATTTT
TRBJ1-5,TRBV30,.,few,CAWSRNGNQPQHF,TGTGCCTGGAGTAGGAATGGCAATCAGCCCCAGCATTTT
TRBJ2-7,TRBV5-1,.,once,CASSEGLWYYEQYF,TGCGCCAGCAGCGAGGGCTTATGGTATTACGAGCAGTACTTC
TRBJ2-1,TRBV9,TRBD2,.,CASSVEASGSTYNEQFF,TGTGCCAGCAGCGTAGAAGCTAGCGGGAGTACCTACAATGAGCAGTTCTTC
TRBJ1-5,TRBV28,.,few,CASNQGGQPQHF,TGTGCCAGCAACCAGGGAGGTCAGCCCCAGCATTTT
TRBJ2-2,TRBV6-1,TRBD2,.,CAIATSGNTGELFF,TGTGCCATCGCGACTAGCGGGAACACCGGGGAGCTGTTTTTT
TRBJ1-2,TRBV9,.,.,CASSAATVSGYTF,TGTGCCAGCAGCGCCGCCACAGTGAGCGGCTACACCTTC
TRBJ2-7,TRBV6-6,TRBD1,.,CASRGQTYEQYF,TGTGCCAGCCGGGGACAGACCTACGAGCAGTACTTC
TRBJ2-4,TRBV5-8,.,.,CASSFRQVAKNIQYF,TGTGCCAGCAGCTTTCGACAGGTAGCCAAAAACATTCAGTACTTC
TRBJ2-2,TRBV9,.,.,CASSVRGTNTGELFF,TGTGCCAGCAGCGTGCGGGGTACGAACACCGGGGAGCTGTTTTTT
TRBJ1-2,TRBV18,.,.,CASSQLDSFNYGYTF,TGTGCCAGCTCACAGCTCGACAGCTTTAACTATGGCTACACCTTC
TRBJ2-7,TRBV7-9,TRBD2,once,CASSRILAGDYEQYF,TGTGCCAGCAGCAGAATACTAGCGGGGGATTACGAGCAGTACTTC
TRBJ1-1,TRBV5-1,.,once,CASSLEGKVTEAFF,TGCGCCAGCAGCTTAGAGGGCAAGGTCACTGAAGCTTTCTTT
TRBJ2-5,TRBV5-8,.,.,CASSLLEGGKETQYF,TGTGCCAGCAGTCTGTTGGAGGGGGGAAAAGAGACCCAGTACTTC
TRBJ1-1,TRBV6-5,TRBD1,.,CASSYSGTVWTEAFF,TGTGCCAGCAGTTACTCCGGGACAGTCTGGACTGAAGCTTTCTTT
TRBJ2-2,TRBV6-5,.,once,CASKVSSTGELFF,TGTGCCAGTAAGGTGTCTTCTACCGGGGAGCTGTTTTTT
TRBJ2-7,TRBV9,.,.,CASVGHPRPAYEQYF,TGTGCCAGCGTGGGACACCCCAGGCCGGCCTACGAGCAGTACTTC
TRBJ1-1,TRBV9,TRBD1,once,CASSVEPQGIGTEAFF,TGTGCCAGCAGCGTGGAACCACAGGGGATTGGGACTGAAGCTTTCTTT
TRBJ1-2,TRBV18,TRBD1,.,CASSAGQGNANYGYTF,TGTGCCAGCTCAGCCGGACAGGGCAACGCTAACTATGGCTACACCTTC
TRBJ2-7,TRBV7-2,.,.,CASTFQVDYEQYF,TGTGCCAGCACCTTCCAGGTAGACTACGAGCAGTACTTC
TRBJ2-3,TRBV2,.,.,CASRGPLTLSTDTQYF,TGTGCCAGCAGGGGACCTCTTACCCTAAGCACAGATACGCAGTATTTT
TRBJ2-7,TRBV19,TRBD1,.,CATATGISYEQYF,TGTGCCACCGCGACAGGGATTTCCTACGAGCAGTACTTC
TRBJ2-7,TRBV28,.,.,CASSLDSVGQHYEQYF,TGTGCCAGCAGTTTGGACAGCGTAGGACAGCACTACGAGCAGTACTTC
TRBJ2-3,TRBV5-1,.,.,CASSGGRPSTDTQYF,TGCGCCAGCAGCGGGGGACGGCCTAGCACAGATACGCAGTATTTT
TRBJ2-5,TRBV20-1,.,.,CSANQETQYF,TGCAGTGCCAACCAAGAGACCCAGTACTTC
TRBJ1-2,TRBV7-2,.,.,CASSRDDYGYTF,TGTGCCAGCAGTAGGGACGACTATGGCTACACCTTC
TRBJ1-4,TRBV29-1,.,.,CSVVGARATNEKLFF,TGCAGCGTTGTCGGGGCTCGAGCAACTAATGAAAAACTGTTTTTT
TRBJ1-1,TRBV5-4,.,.,CASSFTGLNTEAFF,TGTGCCAGCAGCTTTACGGGCCTGAACACTGAAGCTTTCTTT
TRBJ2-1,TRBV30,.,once,CAWITKYNEQFF,TGTGCCTGGATCACTAAGTACAATGAGCAGTTCTTC
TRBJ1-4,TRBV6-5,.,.,CASSQTGNEKLFF,TGTGCCAGCAGCCAGACCGGTAATGAAAAACTGTTTTTT
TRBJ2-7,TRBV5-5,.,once,CASSVSGESYEQYF,TGTGCCAGCAGCGTATCAGGGGAGTCCTACGAGCAGTACTTC
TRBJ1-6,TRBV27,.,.,CASSPGEVSHSPLHF,TGTGCCAGCAGTCCGGGAGAGGTGTCTCATTCACCCCTCCACTTT
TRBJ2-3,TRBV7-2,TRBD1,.,CASRPRTGGTDTQYF,TGTGCCAGCAGACCCCGGACAGGGGGAACAGATACGCAGTATTTT
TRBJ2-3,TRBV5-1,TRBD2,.,CASSQGLAGGPEYF,TGCGCCAGCAGCCAAGGACTAGCGGGAGGTCCCGAGTATTTT
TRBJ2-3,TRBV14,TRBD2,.,CASSGAGGRADTQYF,TGTGCCAGCAGCGGAGCGGGAGGTAGAGCAGATACGCAGTATTTT
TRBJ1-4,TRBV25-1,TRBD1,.,CASNTGANEKLFF,TGTGCCAGCAACACAGGGGCTAATGAAAAACTGTTTTTT
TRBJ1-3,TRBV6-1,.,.,CASRSPPGNTIYF,TGTGCCAGCAGGAGCCCGCCGGGAAACACCATATATTTT
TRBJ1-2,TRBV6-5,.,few,CASRRTGYGYTF,TGTGCCAGCAGGCGGACGGGCTATGGCTACACCTTC
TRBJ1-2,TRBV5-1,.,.,CASSRDNNYGYTF,TGCGCCAGCAGCCGGGACAATAACTATGGCTACACCTTC
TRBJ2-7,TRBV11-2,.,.,CASSLGQASYEQYF,TGTGCCAGCAGCTTAGGACAGGCATCCTACGAGCAGTACTTC
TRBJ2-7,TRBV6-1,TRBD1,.,CASTPQGTGGGEQYF,TGTGCCAGCACTCCTCAGGGGACAGGGGGCGGCGAGCAGTACTTC
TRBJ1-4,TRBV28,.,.,CASSAGANEKLFF,TGTGCCAGCAGTGCAGGGGCTAATGAAAAACTGTTTTTT
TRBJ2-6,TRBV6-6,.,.,CASSYGTTGANVLTF,TGTGCCAGCAGTTACGGGACAACTGGGGCCAACGTCCTGACTTTC
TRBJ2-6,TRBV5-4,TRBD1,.,CASSRDRGTGANVLTF,TGTGCCAGCAGCCGGGACAGGGGAACTGGGGCCAACGTCCTGACTTTC
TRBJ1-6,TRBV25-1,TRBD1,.,CASSEPGQGNSPLHF,TGTGCCAGCAGTGAACCGGGACAGGGAAATTCACCCCTCCACTTT
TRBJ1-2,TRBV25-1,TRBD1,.,CASSPPTGYGYGYTF,TGTGCCAGCAGTCCTCCGACAGGGTACGGCTATGGCTACACCTTC
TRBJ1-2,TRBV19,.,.,CASSTEQRAVAGYTF,TGTGCCAGTAGTACCGAGCAGAGGGCAGTTGCTGGCTACACCTTC
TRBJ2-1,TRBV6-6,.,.,CASSNSESSYNEQFF,TGTGCCAGCAGTAACAGCGAGAGCTCCTACAATGAGCAGTTCTTC
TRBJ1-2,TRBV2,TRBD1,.,CASTGVQGTGYTF,TGTGCCAGCACCGGGGTACAGGGGACCGGCTACACCTTC